This entry describes one TCR beta chain. Using its own MiXCR run on the 5' RACE reads, TCRdb lists one record per CDR3 protein. Seen here are more than 60,000 distinct CDR3 sequences, approximately 15% observed once, and the top ten hold approximately 6.3%. This record belongs to a study of human T cells and chemical hapten exposure. Unfractionated whole blood yielded total RNA. V lost 6 bases to trimming and J lost 0 bases; unmatched junction nucleotides: 10. Germline V gene lookup returns CDR1 SQVTM and CDR2 ANQGSEA. The length of the CDR3 is 15 residues. The gene calls are TRBV29-1 and TRBJ1-1, with TRBD1 identical over 7 bases. The clonotype was recovered from a female donor in good health. The DNA for the CDR3 is TGCAGCGTAGCGGGACAGCGCTCTATGAACACTGAAGCTTTCTTT. Translating it yields CSVAGQRSMNTEAFF.